This T cell receptor beta chain was identified in a study of blood T cell repertoires in COVID-19. Study summary: COVID-19 samples collected from the United States, Italy and Spain covered acute and convalescent phases. In each case, the material was cDNA or gDNA derived from T cells, B-cell-depleted T cells, or PBMCs.

Germline CDR1 MNHEY, CDR2 SVGAGI. The CDR3 is 15 amino acids. V lost 6 bases to trimming and J lost 6 bases, with 20 bases between them. Sequencing was performed with immunoSEQ multiplex PCR; in TCRdb, only in-frame clones are kept and a portion is missing. The sample lists 50,000 to 55,000 clones; approximately 84% were seen once. The chain couples TRBV6-5 to TRBJ1-1; D possibly corresponds to TRBD1 (5 bases). The receptor was derived from a man between 70 and 80 years old with acute or convalescent COVID-19. The sequenced sample consisted of peripheral blood. CDR3: CASSDRLGVGAEAFF. CDR3 bases: TGTGCCAGCAGCGACCGCCTAGGGGTAGGAGCTGAAGCTTTCTTT.